Following are 23 T cell receptor beta chains from one sample sequenced in a study of Graves' ophthalmopathy and Graves' hyperthyroidism. The sequenced template was RNA, covering the TCR beta CDR3 region. The authors performed first-round RT-PCR with HTBI primers and then a second-round multiplex PCR. TCRdb analysed the multiplex PCR reads with MiXCR anew, one entry per CDR3 protein. The sample includes approximately 480,000 distinct CDR3 sequences, over 13% seen only once; the top ten take over 7.5%. The sequenced material came from blood. The receptors derive from a woman younger than 45 with Graves' ophthalmopathy.

This clonotype was found a few times. Mismatch with germline at one junction end may stem from a read error. The CDR3, as DNA: TGTGCCACCAACCGACACCCACAAGAGACCAAGTACTTC. Its protein is CATNRHPQETKYF. The gene calls are TRBV6-1 and TRBJ2-5; D ambiguous. CDR1 is MNHNS, CDR2 SASEGT, per germline. The CDR3 consists of 13 residues.

At least ten counts were recorded for this clonotype. The chain combines TRBV6-5 with TRBJ1-1; D is possibly TRBD1 (6 bases). CDR3 length equals 12 residues. Germline CDR1 and CDR2: MNHEY and SVGAGI. Trimming removed 5 bases from V and 7 bases from J, with 11 bases in between. As DNA, the CDR3 is TGTGCCAGCAGTAGGGGGGACTTTGAAGCTTTCTTT. It is translated as CASSRGDFEAFF.

This clonotype has ten or more counts. The chain is built from TRBV11-2 and TRBJ2-6, with 11 nucleotides matching TRBD2. The V segment lost 3 bases and the J segment 2 bases; nucleotides outside the gene matches: 6. Germline V gene lookup returns CDR1 SGHAT and CDR2 FQNNGV. The CDR3 sequence is 18 residues long. CDR3 coding DNA: TGTGCCAGCAGCTTTTTTCTAGCGGGGGGAACTGGGGCCAACGTCCTGACTTTC. As protein: CASSFFLAGGTGANVLTF.

The chain employs TRBV7-2 and TRBJ2-7; the D gene could be TRBD1 or TRBD2 (5 bases each). V dropped 5 bases and J dropped 4 bases, with 15 bases sitting between them. Germline V CDR1 and CDR2: SGHTA, FQGNSA. The CDR3 totals 14 residues. CDR3 DNA: TGTGCCAGCAGCCGGGACGGTGGCCCTTACGAGCAGTACTTC. Residues: CASSRDGGPYEQYF. The full variable domain, with the rest looked up from reference TRBV7-2 and TRBJ2-7, is GAGVSQSPSNKVTEKGKDVELRCDPISGHTALYWYRQSLGQGLEFLIYFQGNSAPDKSGLPSDRFSAERTGGSVSTLTIQRTQQEDSAVYLCASSRDGGPYEQYFGPGTRLTVT.

This clonotype was picked up many times. A clone one base away is much larger, so this may be a read error. The chain combines TRBV12-3 or TRBV12-4 with TRBJ1-5, with 7 bases fitting TRBD1. The V and J ends lost 7 bases and 7 bases, in that order; junction bases with no gene match: 10. The CDR3 spans 14 residues. CDR3 nucleotides: TGTGCCAGCATCGGGGACAGAAGGGACCAGCCCCAGCATTTT. This encodes CASIGDRRDQPQHF.

The genes are TRBV7-8 and TRBJ2-5, with 10 nucleotides matching TRBD2. Germline V gene lookup returns CDR1 SGHVS and CDR2 FQNEAQ. The length of the CDR3 is 14 residues. Trimming removed 4 bases from V and 4 bases from J; junction bases left unmatched: 3. The CDR3 region has the DNA TGTGCCAGCAGCTCGGGACTAGCGATAGAGACCCAGTACTTC. Translating it yields CASSSGLAIETQYF.

This clonotype was counted ten times or more. The chain uses TRBV6-1 and TRBJ2-2; unclear D gene. V was clipped by 3 bases and J by 1 base, with 9 bases between them. This CDR3 spans 15 amino acids. Germline assignment: CDR1 MNHNS and CDR2 SASEGT. CDR3 sequence (DNA): TGTGCCAGCAGTGACAGACCCTTGAACACCGGGGAGCTGTTTTTT. Residues: CASSDRPLNTGELFF.

With regard to this clonotype: Germline is not matched at one junction end, which may reflect a read error. CDR3 residues: CATSDPSNQGTQYF. The CDR3 coding sequence is TGTGCCACCAGTGATCCCTCAAATCAAGGGACCCAGTACTTC. The genes are TRBV24-1 and TRBJ2-5; D remains unclear. This CDR3 spans 14 amino acids. Germline lookup yields CDR1 KGHDR and CDR2 SFDVKD.

This clonotype was detected a few times. The CDR3 reads CAISAGTVNTEAFF. DNA of the CDR3: TGTGCCATCAGTGCCGGGACGGTGAACACTGAAGCTTTCTTT. The chain couples TRBV10-3 to TRBJ1-1, with TRBD1 as a possible D gene (5 bases). This CDR3 contains 14 residues. The ends were cut back, 4 bases at V and 0 bases at J, with 9 bases in the middle. The germline V gene encodes CDR1 ENHRY and CDR2 SYGVKD.

This clonotype was seen at least ten times. V and J are TRBV20-1 and TRBJ2-2; a weak D match, TRBD1 (6 bases). In germline, CDR1 is DFQATT, CDR2 SNEGSKA (reference sequence). This CDR3 has 17 residues. V gave up 5 bases and J gave up 2 bases, with 21 bases separating them. The CDR3 DNA reads as TGCAGTGCTGAGCAGCCCGGACAGTCTTTAAACACCGGGGAGCTGTTTTTT. It translates to CSAEQPGQSLNTGELFF.

V gene TRBV2 combines with J gene TRBJ2-7; D might be TRBD2 (5 bases). The CDR3 contains 12 residues. V shed 7 bases and J shed 3 bases, with 10 bases lying between them. The germline CDR1 and CDR2 sequences are SNHLY and FYNNEI. CDR3: CASKRALYEQYF. CDR3 sequence (DNA): TGTGCCAGCAAGAGGGCCCTCTACGAGCAGTACTTC.

Concerning this clonotype: The conserved final phenylalanine or tryptophan is absent from the CDR3, which likely points to a read error. This chain connects TRBV18 to TRBJ1-5; the D gene is possibly TRBD1 (5 bases). CDR3 length equals 13 residues. Germline V CDR1 and CDR2: KGHSH, LQKENI. Between the trimmed V and J ends, which lost 4 bases and 1 base, there was a span of 5 bases. CDR3 loop: CASSQGSNQPQHL. The CDR3 nucleotides are TGTGCCAGCTCACAGGGGAGCAATCAGCCCCAGCATTTG.

This clonotype was seen a handful of times. The chain joins TRBV4-1 to TRBJ1-2, with a possible D match to TRBD1 (5 bases). V lost 4 bases, J lost 5 bases, and 17 bases lay in between. The germline CDR1 and CDR2 sequences are MGHRA and YSYEKL. The CDR3 consists of 15 residues. CDR3 loop: CASSRLDRGGYGYTF. In nucleotides, the CDR3 is TGCGCCAGCAGCCGTCTAGATCGGGGGGGATATGGCTACACCTTC.

This clonotype has ten or more counts. V gene TRBV19 combines with J gene TRBJ1-1; D is uncertain. Germline V lookup: CDR1 LNHDA, CDR2 SQIVND (reference sequence). The germline V and J ends were trimmed by 1 base and 0 bases, with 12 bases remaining between them. There are 16 residues in the CDR3. The CDR3, as DNA: TGTGCCAGTAGTATAGGATTAGACGGGCTGAACACTGAAGCTTTCTTT. Its translation: CASSIGLDGLNTEAFF.

This clonotype was counted at least ten times. The junction departs from the called germline gene at one end, perhaps through a read error. The CDR3 region has the DNA TGTGCCAGCAGTTTAGCGGGGCGCTCCTACGAGCAGTACTTC. Its translation: CASSLAGRSYEQYF. This chain uses TRBV5-1 with TRBJ2-7; 8 bases match TRBD2. Germline V gene lookup returns CDR1 SGHRS and CDR2 YFSETQ. The CDR3 length is 14 residues. The full variable domain, its missing parts supplied by reference TRBV5-1 and TRBJ2-7, is KAGVTQTPRYLIKTRGQQVTLSCSPISGHRSVSWYQQTPGQGLQFLFEYFSETQRNKGNFPGRFSGRQFSNSRSEMNVSTLELGDSALYLCASSLAGRSYEQYFGPGTRLTVT.

This clonotype was counted ten times or more. J is TRBJ1-1 and V is TRBV11-1, with TRBD1 as a possible D gene (5 bases). V was cut by 5 bases and J by 5 bases, with 18 bases left in between. This CDR3 comprises 15 residues. CDR1 and CDR2 from the germline V gene are SGHAT and FQDESV (reference sequence). The CDR3 reads CASSPRDSIRTEAFF. The CDR3 coding sequence is TGTGCCAGCAGCCCACGGGACTCCATCAGGACTGAAGCTTTCTTT.

The chain uses TRBV6-1 and TRBJ1-2; 9 positions match TRBD1. Germline lookup yields CDR1 MNHNS and CDR2 SASEGT. This CDR3 has 14 amino acids. V dropped 2 bases and J dropped 7; count of bases not matched to a gene: 5. The CDR3 DNA follows: TGTGCCAGCAGTGAAAGACAGGGGGGAGCTGGCTACACCTTC. Its protein is CASSERQGGAGYTF.

This chain connects TRBV6-4 to TRBJ2-2, with 9 nucleotides matching TRBD1. Germline V lookup: CDR1 MRHNA, CDR2 SNTAGT. The CDR3 runs 15 residues. With 4 bases clipped from V and 2 bases from J, the junction kept 2 bases outside the gene matches. The CDR3 region is CASSAGQGNTGELFF. The CDR3 DNA is TGTGCCAGCAGTGCGGGACAGGGAAACACCGGGGAGCTGTTTTTT.

This clonotype has a count of ten or more. V is TRBV7-9 and J is TRBJ2-5; D assignment may be TRBD1 or TRBD2 (5 bases each). The CDR3 consists of 14 residues. V was pared by 1 base and J by 4 bases, with 10 bases between. Germline CDR1 and CDR2: SEHNR and FQNEAQ (reference sequence). Here the CDR3 DNA reads TGTGCCAGCAGCTTAGTGGGGGTAGCAGAGACCCAGTACTTC. Encoded protein: CASSLVGVAETQYF.

This clonotype was detected many times. The V gene is TRBV2, the J gene TRBJ1-1; TRBD1 is a possible D gene (6 bases). CDR3 size: 12 residues. V was cut by 3 bases and J by 9 bases, with 11 bases left in between. CDR1 is SNHLY, CDR2 FYNNEI, per germline. The CDR3 loop is CASSDPRGKAFF. The CDR3 region has the DNA TGTGCCAGCAGTGACCCAAGGGGGAAAGCTTTCTTT.

This clonotype has ten or more counts. V is TRBV20-1 and J is TRBJ2-7; the match to TRBD2 covers 7 bases. CDR1 DFQATT and CDR2 SNEGSKA come from the germline V gene (reference sequence). V gave up 3 bases and J gave up 2 bases; unmatched junction bases: 10. This CDR3 comprises 15 residues. The CDR3: CSARGDRDYPYEQYF. The CDR3 DNA is TGCAGTGCTAGGGGGGACCGGGACTACCCCTACGAGCAGTACTTC.

The rearrangement uses TRBV3-1 and TRBJ1-2; D perhaps matches TRBD1 (6 bases). The CDR3 sequence is 14 residues long. The germline CDR1 and CDR2 sequences are LGHDT and YNNKEL (reference sequence). V dropped 1 base and J dropped 8 bases, with 14 bases sitting between them. The CDR3 loop reads CASSQGQQGLGYTF. The CDR3 DNA reads TGTGCCAGCAGCCAAGGGCAGCAGGGGCTCGGCTACACCTTC.

This clonotype was recorded many times. The chain recombines TRBV29-1 with TRBJ1-2, with D maybe TRBD1 (5 bases). Deletions cut 7 bases from V and 8 bases from J, with 14 bases between. Per germline, CDR1 SQVTM and CDR2 ANQGSEA. The CDR3 is made up of 11 amino acids. The CDR3 loop reads CSDRSSGGYTF. DNA of the CDR3: TGCAGCGATCGGTCCTCAGGGGGCTACACCTTC.